This T cell receptor beta chain is drawn from a study of cytomegalovirus exposure and HLA in healthy donors. This clone was detected only a few times. The CDR3 extends over 13 amino acids. Trimming left V 10 bases short and J 3 bases short, with 13 bases between. Germline V lookup: CDR1 WSHSY, CDR2 SAAADI. The PCR used 60 Vbeta and 13 Jbeta primers. The table came from immunoSEQ multiplex PCR; TCRdb's copy has only in-frame clones and leaves some out. The sample lists approximately 100,000 clones; approximately 81% were seen once. The receptor's source is a female donor in good health and CMV-seropositive. The sequenced sample was PBMCs. The rearrangement joins TRBV10-2 to TRBJ1-5; the D gene is possibly TRBD1 (5 bases). The CDR3: CATSARANQPQHF. The DNA for the CDR3 is TGCGCCACCTCGGCCAGGGCCAATCAGCCCCAGCATTTT.